The source of this TCR beta chain is a study of T cell responses to AZD1222 COVID-19 vaccine. Notes on the study in general: CD4 TCRs covered the whole spike, strongest at regions 160-218 and 743-854. Mostly white British, mostly female donors; authors suggested clonal diversity may be underestimated. Only after the peak T cell response were repertoires sampled.

Libraries were prepared by immunoSEQ multiplex PCR; TCRdb keeps only in-frame clonotypes and omits some of them. The table lists 84,000 or so clones, around 90% of them singletons. CDR1 SNHLY and CDR2 FYNNEI come from the germline V gene. J was trimmed by 1 base and V by 10 bases; bases with no gene match: 16. This CDR3 comprises 17 residues. Of note for this clone: Its matching antigen is unknown.

V gene TRBV2 combines with J gene TRBJ1-2; 9 bases fit TRBD1. The clonotype originates from an adult in good health. Sequencing used peripheral blood, obtained on day 0 of MenACWY control vaccination. The CDR3 DNA reads as TGTGCCAACTCGAGGCCGGAACAGGGGGCGCGTAACTATGGCTACACCTTC. It translates to CANSRPEQGARNYGYTF.